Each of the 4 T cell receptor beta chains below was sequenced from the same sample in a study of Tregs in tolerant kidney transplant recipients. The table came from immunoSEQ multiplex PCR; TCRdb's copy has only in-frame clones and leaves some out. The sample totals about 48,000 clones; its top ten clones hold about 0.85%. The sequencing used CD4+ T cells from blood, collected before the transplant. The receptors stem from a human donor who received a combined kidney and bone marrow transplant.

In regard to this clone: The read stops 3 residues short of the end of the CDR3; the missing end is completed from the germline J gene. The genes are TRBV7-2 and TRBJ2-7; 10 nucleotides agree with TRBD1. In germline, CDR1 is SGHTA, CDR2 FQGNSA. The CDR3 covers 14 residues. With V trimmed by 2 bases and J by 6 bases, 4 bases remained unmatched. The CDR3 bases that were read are TGTGCCAGCAGCTTAAAGACAGGGGGCGGCGAG. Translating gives CASSLKTGGGE. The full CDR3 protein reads CASSLKTGGGEQYF.

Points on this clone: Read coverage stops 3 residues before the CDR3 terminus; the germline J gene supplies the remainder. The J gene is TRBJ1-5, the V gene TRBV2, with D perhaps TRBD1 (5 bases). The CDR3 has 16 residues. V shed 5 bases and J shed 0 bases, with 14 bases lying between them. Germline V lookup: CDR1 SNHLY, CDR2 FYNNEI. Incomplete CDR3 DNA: TGTGCCAGCAGTAAGGGGCCCGGTCGTAGCAATCAGCCC. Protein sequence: CASSKGPGRSNQP. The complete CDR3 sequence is CASSKGPGRSNQPQHF.

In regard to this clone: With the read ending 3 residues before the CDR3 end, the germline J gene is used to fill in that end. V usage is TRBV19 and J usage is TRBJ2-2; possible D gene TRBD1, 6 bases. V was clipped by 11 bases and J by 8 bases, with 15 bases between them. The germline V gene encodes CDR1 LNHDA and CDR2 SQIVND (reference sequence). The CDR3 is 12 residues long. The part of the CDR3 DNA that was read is TGTGCCCAAAGACAGGTAGGGGGGGAG. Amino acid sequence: CAQRQVGGE. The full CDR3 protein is CAQRQVGGELFF.

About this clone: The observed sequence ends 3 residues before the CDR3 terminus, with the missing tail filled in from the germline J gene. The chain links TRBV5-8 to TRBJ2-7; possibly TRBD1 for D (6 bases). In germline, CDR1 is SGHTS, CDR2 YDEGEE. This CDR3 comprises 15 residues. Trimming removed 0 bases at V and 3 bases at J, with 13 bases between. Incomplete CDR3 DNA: TGTGCCAGCAGCTTGGCCCTGACAGGACTCTACGAG. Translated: CASSLALTGLYE. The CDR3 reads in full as CASSLALTGLYEQYF.